These 3 T cell receptor beta chains were all obtained from the same sample, sequenced in a study of early T cells in non-severe SARS-CoV-2 infection. MiXCR, applied by TCRdb to the 5' RACE reads, yields one record per CDR3 protein. The sample holds 90,000 or so distinct CDR3 sequences, 14% to 15% seen once. The sample consisted of whole blood. All receptors derive from an adult who was a healthcare worker with PCR-confirmed SARS-CoV-2 infection or an uninfected control (not recorded which).

The gene calls are TRBV2 and TRBJ1-1, with D tentatively TRBD1 (5 bases). The ends were cut back, 9 bases at V and 5 bases at J, with 13 bases in the middle. Germline-derived CDR1 and CDR2 are SNHLY and FYNNEI. The CDR3 runs 12 residues. The DNA of the CDR3 is TGTGCCAGTCAGGGATTAAGGACTGAAGCTTTCTTT. Translation gives CASQGLRTEAFF.

This clonotype was seen more than once but under ten times. This rearrangement joins TRBV4-1 to TRBJ1-2; D uncertain. The germline V and J ends were trimmed by 0 bases and 5 bases, with 4 bases remaining between them. CDR1 and CDR2 from the germline V gene are MGHRA and YSYEKL. The CDR3 totals 12 residues. CDR3 sequence reads: CASSQDDYGYTF. In nucleotides, the CDR3 is TGCGCCAGCAGCCAAGACGATTATGGCTACACCTTC.

In its sample, this clonotype was seen a few times. The chain carries TRBV12-3 or TRBV12-4 and TRBJ2-1; the D gene is possibly TRBD2 (6 bases). This CDR3 has 16 amino acids. V was trimmed by 1 base and J by 6 bases, leaving 16 bases between them. In nucleotides, the CDR3 is TGTGCCAGCAGTTTAGGAGAGAGGGGAGGAGGCAATGAGCAGTTCTTC. It specifies CASSLGERGGGNEQFF.